This T cell receptor (beta chain) was captured in a study of blood T cell repertoires in COVID-19. Turning to the study itself: Both acute and convalescent COVID-19 samples were obtained from the United States, Italy and Spain.

Clones were read by immunoSEQ multiplex PCR, and TCRdb kept only the in-frame ones, dropping some. The repertoire includes under 250,000 clones, around 80% of them detected once, and approximately 6% sits in the top ten. The CDR3 is 14 residues long. Per the germline V gene, CDR1 is SGHRS and CDR2 is YFSETQ. With V trimmed by 5 bases and J by 0 bases, 3 bases remained unmatched. The chain uses TRBV5-1 and TRBJ2-7, with 9 bases identical to TRBD2. The sample taken for sequencing was peripheral blood. This clonotype was obtained from a woman in her 70s with acute or convalescent COVID-19. The CDR3: CASREAGGSYEQYF. CDR3 nucleotide sequence: TGCGCCAGCAGGGAAGCGGGAGGCTCCTACGAGCAGTACTTC.